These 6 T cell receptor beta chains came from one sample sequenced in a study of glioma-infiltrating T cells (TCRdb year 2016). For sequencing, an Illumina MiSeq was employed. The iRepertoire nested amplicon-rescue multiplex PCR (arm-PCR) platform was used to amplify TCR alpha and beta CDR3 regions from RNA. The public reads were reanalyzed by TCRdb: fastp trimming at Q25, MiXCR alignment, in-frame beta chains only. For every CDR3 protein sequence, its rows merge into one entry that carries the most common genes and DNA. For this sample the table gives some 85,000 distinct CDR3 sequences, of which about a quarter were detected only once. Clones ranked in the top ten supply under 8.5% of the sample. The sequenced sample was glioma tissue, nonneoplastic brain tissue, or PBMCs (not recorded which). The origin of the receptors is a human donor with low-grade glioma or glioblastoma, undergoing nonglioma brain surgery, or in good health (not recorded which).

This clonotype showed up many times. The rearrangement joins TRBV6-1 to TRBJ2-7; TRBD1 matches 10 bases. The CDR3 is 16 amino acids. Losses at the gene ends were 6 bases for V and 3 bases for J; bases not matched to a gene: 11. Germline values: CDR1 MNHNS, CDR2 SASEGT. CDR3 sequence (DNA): TGTGCCAGCAGCCAGACAGGGGGCGCATACTACTACGAGCAGTACTTC. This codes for CASSQTGGAYYYEQYF.

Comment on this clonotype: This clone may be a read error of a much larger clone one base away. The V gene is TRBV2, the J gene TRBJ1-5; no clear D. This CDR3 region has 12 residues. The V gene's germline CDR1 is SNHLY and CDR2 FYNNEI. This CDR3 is CASKGGNQHQHF. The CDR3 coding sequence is TGTGCCAGCAAGGGCGGTAATCAGCACCAGCATTTT.

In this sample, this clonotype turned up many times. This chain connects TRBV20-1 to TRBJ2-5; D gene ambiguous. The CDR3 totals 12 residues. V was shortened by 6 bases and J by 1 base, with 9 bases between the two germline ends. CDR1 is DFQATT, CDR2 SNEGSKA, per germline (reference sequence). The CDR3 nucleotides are TGCAGTGCAACAGACATCCAAGAGACCCAGTACTTC. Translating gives CSATDIQETQYF.

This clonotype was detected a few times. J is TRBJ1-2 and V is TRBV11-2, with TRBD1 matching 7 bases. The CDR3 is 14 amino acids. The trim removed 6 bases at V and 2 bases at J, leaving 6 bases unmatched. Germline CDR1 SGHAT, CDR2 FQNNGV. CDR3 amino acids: CASRPGGANYGYTF. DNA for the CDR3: TGTGCCAGCAGGCCAGGGGGAGCAAACTATGGCTACACCTTC.

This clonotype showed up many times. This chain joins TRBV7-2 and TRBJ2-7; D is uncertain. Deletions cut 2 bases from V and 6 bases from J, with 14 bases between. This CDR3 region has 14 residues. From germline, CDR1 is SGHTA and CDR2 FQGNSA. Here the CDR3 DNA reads TGTGCCAGCAGCTTATGGCCAGGCGAATCCGAGCAGTACTTC. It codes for CASSLWPGESEQYF.

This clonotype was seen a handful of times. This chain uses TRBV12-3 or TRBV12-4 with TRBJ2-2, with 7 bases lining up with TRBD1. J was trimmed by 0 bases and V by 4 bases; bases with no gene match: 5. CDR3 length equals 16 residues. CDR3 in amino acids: CASSWQGQPNTGELFF. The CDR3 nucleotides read TGTGCCAGCAGTTGGCAGGGACAGCCGAACACCGGGGAGCTGTTTTTT.